This T cell receptor beta chain was recovered during a study of shared clonotypes between healthy human individuals. Findings of the study overall: Specimens sampled were limited to blood, with tissue repertoires likely differing.

A note on this clone: Antigen: not known.

Clones were read by immunoSEQ multiplex PCR, and TCRdb kept only the in-frame ones, dropping some. The sample lists roughly 700,000 clones, 74% occurring once. The CDR3 sequence is 16 residues long. Germline lookup yields CDR1 MGHDK and CDR2 SYGVNS. The junction had 14 bases not matched to a gene; V was cut back by 4 bases and J by 9 bases. The clonotype was recovered from a woman aged 25 to 39 in good health. The rearrangement uses TRBV25-1 and TRBJ2-1; 8 bases are shared with TRBD1. What was sequenced was memory CD4+ T cells sorted from blood. Described subset: CD45RA-negative fraction. The CDR3 spells CASSGNRGQGWGEQFF. DNA for the CDR3: TGTGCCAGCAGTGGGAATCGAGGACAGGGTTGGGGTGAGCAGTTCTTC.